Listed below are T cell receptor beta chains from one sample, sequenced in a study of blood T cell repertoires in COVID-19. The table came from immunoSEQ multiplex PCR; TCRdb's copy has only in-frame clones and leaves some out. The sample consists of 75,000 to 95,000 clones, around 85% of them appearing once. Material: peripheral blood. The receptors originated from a man older than 75 with active or convalescent COVID-19. CDR3s include the opening cysteine and the closing phenylalanine or tryptophan. The D gene is left open where the match is weak. Not all rows give a size; the values are once, few, many and, for expanded clones, a class.

D gene	V gene	clone size	J gene	CDR3 protein	CDR3 DNA
NA	TRBV21-1	NA	TRBJ1-5	CASREMTRVSGDQPQHF	TGTGCCAGCAGGGAAATGACTCGGGTAAGCGGGGATCAGCCCCAGCATTTT
NA	TRBV19	NA	TRBJ1-1	CASSISSAENTEAFF	TGTGCCAGTAGTATATCGTCGGCGGAGAACACTGAAGCTTTCTTT
NA	TRBV6-6	NA	TRBJ2-5	CASSYSGSQETQYF	TGTGCCAGCAGTTACTCTGGCAGCCAAGAGACCCAGTACTTC
NA	TRBV11-3	NA	TRBJ2-1	CASSFGGRGEVEQFF	TGTGCCAGCAGCTTCGGGGGGCGCGGGGAGGTTGAGCAGTTCTTC
NA	TRBV7-3	NA	TRBJ2-3	CASSASRSSSTDTQYF	TGTGCCAGCAGCGCGTCCCGTTCATCTAGCACAGATACGCAGTATTTT
NA	TRBV7-3	few	TRBJ2-1	CASSSGRATYNEQFF	TGTGCCAGCAGCTCAGGCAGGGCGACCTACAATGAGCAGTTCTTC
NA	TRBV6-4	NA	TRBJ1-2	CASSAGTNYGYTF	TGTGCCAGCAGTGCGGGTACTAACTATGGCTACACCTTC
NA	TRBV6-5	NA	TRBJ1-3	CASSYHRQSPGNTIYF	TGTGCCAGCAGTTATCACCGACAGTCCCCTGGAAACACCATATATTTT
NA	TRBV5-1	NA	TRBJ1-4	CASSLAPLGGGNEKLFF	TGCGCCAGCAGCTTGGCCCCCCTCGGGGGAGGTAATGAAAAACTGTTTTTT
NA	TRBV6-5	NA	TRBJ2-3	CASSYSGGRDTQYF	TGTGCCAGCAGTTATTCCGGGGGTAGGGATACGCAGTATTTT
NA	TRBV28	NA	TRBJ1-1	CASSRDFREAFF	TGTGCCAGCAGTCGGGACTTCCGTGAAGCTTTCTTT
TRBD2	TRBV24-1	NA	TRBJ2-1	CATSDPGLAGVNEQFF	TGTGCCACCAGTGATCCGGGACTAGCGGGAGTCAATGAGCAGTTCTTC
TRBD1	TRBV30	NA	TRBJ1-1	CACTGQMNTEAFF	TGTGCCTGCACGGGACAGATGAACACTGAAGCTTTCTTT
NA	TRBV29-1	NA	TRBJ2-3	CSPQAVQPGLSTDTQYF	TGCAGCCCACAGGCCGTACAACCGGGACTCAGCACAGATACGCAGTATTTT
TRBD1	TRBV10-3	NA	TRBJ1-1	CAIRVTGEATEAFF	TGTGCCATCAGAGTAACAGGGGAAGCAACTGAAGCTTTCTTT
NA	TRBV11-2	NA	TRBJ1-5	CASSLGRRSQPQHF	TGTGCCAGCAGCTTAGGGAGGCGAAGTCAGCCCCAGCATTTT
NA	TRBV28	NA	TRBJ1-4	CASSSHRGGPNEKLFF	TGTGCCAGCAGTTCCCACCGGGGGGGCCCTAATGAAAAACTGTTTTTT
TRBD1	TRBV5-1	NA	TRBJ1-2	CASSPLPQGGYTF	TGCGCCAGCAGCCCCTTACCACAGGGGGGCTACACCTTC
TRBD2	TRBV29-1	NA	TRBJ2-5	CSVAGLSVTQYF	TGCAGCGTTGCGGGACTATCGGTGACCCAGTACTTC
TRBD2	TRBV7-8	NA	TRBJ2-2	CASSFEGTSFTVTGELFF	TGTGCCAGCAGCTTCGAGGGGACTAGCTTCACGGTCACCGGGGAGCTGTTTTTT
NA	TRBV6-5	NA	TRBJ1-2	CASTAQGSPNYGYTF	TGTGCCAGCACCGCTCAGGGGTCCCCTAACTATGGCTACACCTTC
NA	TRBV10-1	NA	TRBJ2-3	CAIQTGDTQYF	TGCGCCATCCAGACTGGAGATACGCAGTATTTT